Following are 9 T cell receptor beta chains from one sample sequenced in a study of memory CD4+ T cells and cytomegalovirus serostatus. Single viable CD3+CD4+CD8-CD45RO+ cells were sorted as the memory CD4+ T cells. Assay: immunoSEQ multiplex PCR; the TCRdb copy retains only in-frame clones and omits some. The sample has roughly 50,000 clones; around 76% are singletons. The sample taken for sequencing was memory CD4+ T cells from blood. The receptors originated from an adult in good health and CMV-seronegative.

V gene TRBV7-8 combines with J gene TRBJ2-4; 9 bases line up with TRBD1. Germline CDR1 reads SGHVS; CDR2 reads FQNEAQ. After removal of 2 bases from V and 7 bases from J, the junction contained 6 bases not matched to a gene. The CDR3 is made up of 15 amino acids. This CDR3 is CASSLRRQGGNIQYF. The CDR3 DNA reads as TGTGCCAGCAGCTTACGTCGACAGGGGGGGAACATTCAGTACTTC.

This clone was recorded many times. The chain carries TRBV7-3 and TRBJ2-2; perhaps TRBD2 as D (5 bases). The CDR3 runs to 13 residues. Between the trimmed V and J ends, which lost 6 bases and 4 bases, there was a span of 9 bases. Germline V lookup: CDR1 SGHTA, CDR2 FQGTGA. The chain's CDR3 is CASSYTSTGELFF. CDR3 sequence (DNA): TGTGCCAGCAGTTATACTAGCACCGGGGAGCTGTTTTTT.

V gene TRBV7-2 combines with J gene TRBJ2-5, with 7 bases matching TRBD1. This CDR3 region has 15 residues. With V trimmed by 0 bases and J by 2 bases, 3 bases remained unmatched. Germline V gene lookup returns CDR1 SGHTA and CDR2 FQGNSA. The CDR3 DNA follows: TGTGCCAGCAGCTTAGCAGGGACAGAACAAGAGACCCAGTACTTC. Translation: CASSLAGTEQETQYF.

V is TRBV10-1 and J is TRBJ2-2; D is undetermined. The CDR3 has 15 residues. Germline lookup yields CDR1 WNHNN and CDR2 SYGVQD (reference sequence). Trimming left V 6 bases short and J 1 base short, with 12 bases between. CDR3 bases: TGCGCCAGCAGGCTTGGGATAAAGAACACCGGGGAGCTGTTTTTT. It codes for CASRLGIKNTGELFF.

The chain couples TRBV6-6 to TRBJ2-3, with unresolved D. The CDR3 is 16 residues long. V was pared by 4 bases and J by 0 bases, with 14 bases between. CDR1 and CDR2 from the germline V gene are MNHNY and SVGAGI (reference sequence). In DNA, the CDR3 is TGTGCCAGCAGTTCGGGTCAAAAGTATAGCACAGATACGCAGTATTTT. Protein product: CASSSGQKYSTDTQYF.

The gene calls are TRBV29-1 and TRBJ2-6; D gene uncertain. The CDR3 has 13 amino acids. The germline V gene has CDR1 SQVTM and CDR2 ANQGSEA. Trimming removed 8 bases from V and 2 bases from J, with 10 bases in between. CDR3 DNA: TGCAGCTTCGCCCAGACTGGGGCCAACGTCCTGACTTTC. Translating gives CSFAQTGANVLTF.

The chain links TRBV5-6 to TRBJ2-7; TRBD2 might be the D (6 bases). V was clipped by 4 bases and J by 7 bases, with 15 bases between them. CDR1 and CDR2 (germline): SGHDT, YYEEEE. This CDR3 has 13 amino acids. Written as DNA, the CDR3 is TGTGCCAGCAGCCCCGACCGGGCGGGAGAGCAGTACTTC. It codes for CASSPDRAGEQYF.

The rearrangement joins TRBV2 to TRBJ1-1, with D unresolved. CDR3 length: 13 amino acids. CDR1 is SNHLY, CDR2 FYNNEI, per germline. V shed 5 bases and J shed 6 bases, with 13 bases lying between them. CDR3 protein: CASSPRTGPEAFF. The DNA of the CDR3 is TGTGCCAGCAGTCCCCGGACGGGCCCTGAAGCTTTCTTT.

This sequence joins TRBV7-6 and TRBJ1-5; tentatively, D is TRBD1 (5 bases). V lost 1 base, J lost 4 bases, and 20 bases lay in between. Germline V lookup: CDR1 SGHVS, CDR2 FNYEAQ. This CDR3 region has 18 residues. The CDR3 sequence is CASSLGSGAAGYNQPQHF. The DNA of the CDR3 is TGTGCCAGCAGCTTAGGGAGCGGGGCAGCGGGCTATAATCAGCCCCAGCATTTT.